This T cell receptor (beta chain) was sequenced for a study of blood T cell repertoires in COVID-19 (dated by TCRdb to about 2020). Study-wide context: Samples covering the acute and convalescent phases of COVID-19 were provided by collaborators in the United States, Italy and Spain. Where available, HLA class I and class II types were taken from metadata supplied by the sample provider and were not determined by assay-based typing. The samples were drawn from two sources: the first 160 participants of the ongoing ImmuneRACE study, and 1,000 to 1,500 subjects contributed by 6 global collaborators. Deeply sampled blood TCRbeta repertoires from subjects exposed to, actively infected with, or recovered from COVID-19 were included in the dataset. A freely available public database, intended as a resource for researchers studying the immune response to SARS-CoV-2, is where the repertoires were released. The material from the prospective study consisted of cDNA or gDNA derived from T cells, B-cell-depleted T cells, or PBMCs. Nearly every sample came with metadata listing a de-identified subject ID, COVID-19 status, age in years and sex. The investigation overall reported the following: Clinical and demographic metadata were provided uncurated, with the amount varying by source and participant.

TCRbeta CDR3 regions were amplified from genomic DNA using the immunoSEQ Assay, a bias-controlled multiplex PCR. From the authors' description of their analysis: Nucleated cell counts per sample were estimated from amplification of reference gene primers within the assay. To quantify the absolute abundance of each unique TCRbeta CDR3 rearrangement, sequence reads were collapsed and filtered. Productive Simpson clonality was computed per sample as the square root of Simpson's diversity index over productive rearrangements. In TCRdb, the immuneACCESS table is reduced to in-frame sequences with V and J assigned. These tables do not hold every clone; where another copy was compared, an unresolved V gene accounts for under half, and the others remain unexplained. The V and J calls and clone size are taken from that table; D and trimming were inferred from the DNA. A total of 300,000 to 400,000 clones appear in this sample, 88% of them only once. The ten most abundant clones make up less than 6.5% of the sample.

CDR3 length: 11 amino acids, cysteine to phenylalanine. The entry retains the CDR3 DNA only, 33 bases that are in frame from base 1. The germline V gene (reference sequence) provides CDR1 DFQATT and CDR2 SNEGSKA. Trimming takes 0 bases from V and 8 bases from J, and the germline ends sit 7 bases apart. Concerning this clone itself: No antigen is known for it. One base away there is no much larger clone; base qualities are not given.

In the prospective study, participants were roughly 18 to 95 years old, resided in 24 geographic areas of the United States, and were enrolled through a virtual design. In the prospective study, participants were assigned to cohorts based on the clinical history participants reported in a screening survey and a study questionnaire. For ImmuneRACE Cohort 3, a participant was defined as recovered based on two consecutive negative NP/OP PCR tests, clearance by a healthcare professional, or resolution of symptoms. In the prospective study, whole blood, serum and a nasopharyngeal or oropharyngeal swab were collected from each participant by mobile phlebotomists. Over a roughly 2-month period, participants in the prospective study had the option of providing additional blood draws and questionnaires. Before DNA extraction, prospective study blood samples were shipped either frozen or at room temperature.

The specimen was PBMCs or T cells enriched from blood (not recorded which). Here the chain combines TRBV20-1 and TRBJ1-1; no D gene is confidently identified. The TCR comes from a man aged 30 to 45 who had recovered from COVID-19. The DNA sequence follows: TGCAGTGCTAGAGATGACTGGGAAGCTTTCTTT. Its protein reads: CSARDDWEAFF.